This TCR beta chain was documented in a study of control samples from healthy donors and cancer patients. This CDR3 spans 13 amino acids. V lost 2 bases and J 6 bases, leaving 11 bases between the germline ends. CDR1 and CDR2 from the germline V gene are GTSNPN and SVGIG (reference sequence). Assay used: immunoSEQ multiplex PCR; TCRdb lists only in-frame clones, some missing. This table has over 150,000 clones, approximately 96% appearing once. The V gene is TRBV30, the J gene TRBJ1-3, with D tentatively TRBD1 (6 bases). Sequenced input: blood. This clonotype was sampled from a man aged 35 to 55 in good health. CDR3 amino acids: CAWSRGQANTIYF. Here the CDR3 DNA reads TGTGCCTGGAGTAGGGGACAAGCAAACACCATATATTTT.